The 28 T cell receptor beta chains below were found in one sample sequenced in a study of blood T cell repertoires in COVID-19. Assay used: immunoSEQ multiplex PCR; TCRdb lists only in-frame clones, some missing. The sample lists tens of thousands of clones; approximately 88% were seen once. The sequencing sample was made of peripheral blood. These receptors were collected from a man between 60 and 70 years old with COVID-19, enrolled during active disease.

This chain uses TRBV7-9 with TRBJ1-4, with D perhaps TRBD1 (6 bases). In germline, CDR1 is SEHNR, CDR2 FQNEAQ (reference sequence). There are 14 residues in the CDR3. V dropped 3 bases and J dropped 6 bases, with 11 bases sitting between them. In DNA form, the CDR3 reads TGTGCCAGCAGCTTCCGGGACACGTATGAAAAACTGTTTTTT. Translation gives CASSFRDTYEKLFF.

The chain links TRBV2 to TRBJ1-5; 7 nucleotides align to TRBD1. Germline lookup yields CDR1 SNHLY and CDR2 FYNNEI. Losses at the gene ends were 7 bases for V and 4 bases for J; bases not matched to a gene: 7. CDR3 length: 14 residues. For the CDR3, the DNA is TGTGCCAGCACGCTGGGACAGCAAAATCAGCCCCAGCATTTT. It is translated as CASTLGQQNQPQHF.

V usage is TRBV7-2 and J usage is TRBJ2-3; TRBD1 is a possible D gene (5 bases). CDR3 length: 15 amino acids. From germline, CDR1 is SGHTA and CDR2 FQGNSA. Deletions cut 5 bases from V and 0 bases from J, with 12 bases between. This chain's CDR3 is CASSPNRPSTDTQYF. The CDR3 DNA sequence: TGTGCCAGCAGCCCCAACAGGCCTAGCACAGATACGCAGTATTTT. The full variable domain, in which reference TRBV7-2 and TRBJ2-3 provide the parts outside the CDR3, is GAGVSQSPSNKVTEKGKDVELRCDPISGHTALYWYRQSLGQGLEFLIYFQGNSAPDKSGLPSDRFSAERTGGSVSTLTIQRTQQEDSAVYLCASSPNRPSTDTQYFGPGTRLTVL.

There are a few counts of this clone. The chain is built from TRBV6-6 and TRBJ2-3; 8 nucleotides align to TRBD1. The trim removed 7 bases at V and 1 base at J, leaving 1 base unmatched. The CDR3 is made up of 13 amino acids. The germline V gene encodes CDR1 MNHNY and CDR2 SVGAGI (reference sequence). CDR3 region: CASTGQGTDTQYF. Written as DNA, the CDR3 is TGTGCCAGCACGGGACAGGGCACAGATACGCAGTATTTT.

The rearrangement links TRBV11-2 to TRBJ2-1, with D perhaps matching TRBD2 (6 bases). Germline CDR1 is SGHAT and CDR2 is FQNNGV. The V gene lost 1 base and the J gene lost 2 bases, with 15 bases spanning the gap. There are 17 residues in the CDR3. The CDR3 region is CASSLVSGLTTYNEQFF. The CDR3, as DNA: TGTGCCAGCAGCTTAGTTTCGGGACTGACGACCTACAATGAGCAGTTCTTC.

This rearrangement joins TRBV11-2 to TRBJ2-7; a possible D gene is TRBD2 (7 bases). CDR1 and CDR2 (germline): SGHAT, FQNNGV. V lost 4 bases and J 6 bases, leaving 16 bases between the germline ends. The CDR3 runs 14 residues. As DNA, the CDR3 is TGTGCCAGCAGCTGGGGGGGGGCCGGGCTCGAGCAGTACTTC. Translating gives CASSWGGAGLEQYF.

This clone was seen just once. CDR3 sequence reads: CASSTASGGAPKQFF. The CDR3 DNA sequence: TGTGCCAGCAGCACCGCTAGCGGGGGGGCCCCGAAGCAGTTCTTC. This chain uses TRBV2 with TRBJ2-1; 12 nucleotides agree with TRBD2. This CDR3 is 15 amino acids long. V gave up 6 bases and J gave up 11 bases; unmatched junction bases: 11. CDR1 is SNHLY, CDR2 FYNNEI, per germline.

The gene calls are TRBV4-2 and TRBJ2-1; 8 bases fit TRBD2. V shed 1 base, J shed 9 bases, and the junction held 2 bases outside the gene matches. CDR1 LGHNA and CDR2 YNFKEQ come from the germline V gene. This CDR3 is 13 amino acids long. CDR3 nucleotide sequence: TGTGCCAGCAGCCAAGGTAGCGGGATTGAGCAGTTCTTC. As protein: CASSQGSGIEQFF.

A single count supports this clone. The genes are TRBV25-1 and TRBJ2-3; tentatively, D is TRBD2 (7 bases). Germline V gene data show CDR1 as MGHDK and CDR2 as SYGVNS. Trimming took off 5 bases at V and 3 bases at J, with 12 bases between the two ends. This CDR3 has 14 residues. DNA for the CDR3: TGTGCCAGCAGTAAAGGGGGGGGGACAGATACGCAGTATTTT. Translation: CASSKGGGTDTQYF. Together with reference TRBV25-1 and TRBJ2-3, the CDR3 gives the full variable domain: EADIYQTPRYLVIGTGKKITLECSQTMGHDKMYWYQQDPGMELHLIHYSYGVNSTEKGDLSSESTVSRIRTEHFPLTLESARPSHTSQYLCASSKGGGTDTQYFGPGTRLTVL.

This clone has at least ten counts. The V call is TRBV3-1 (or the pseudogene TRBV3-2), the J call TRBJ1-2; D not certain. Looked up from germline, CDR1 is LGHDT and CDR2 is YNNKEL (reference sequence). The CDR3 runs to 13 residues. Trimming pared 0 bases from V and 14 bases from J, leaving 16 bases between. DNA for the CDR3: TGTGCCAGCAGCCAAGAGTCAGGCCCCGCGGGTACCTTC. This encodes CASSQESGPAGTF.

The J gene is TRBJ1-5, the V gene TRBV10-3; tentative D call: TRBD1 (5 bases). V was pared by 8 bases and J by 0 bases, with 14 bases between. The germline V gene encodes CDR1 ENHRY and CDR2 SYGVKD. CDR3 length equals 15 residues. CDR3 DNA sequence: TGTGCCATCGGTGGGGGAGAATATAGCAATCAGCCCCAGCATTTT. This encodes CAIGGGEYSNQPQHF.

In its sample, this clone is medium-sized. This rearrangement joins TRBV28 to TRBJ1-4; a weak D match, TRBD1 (5 bases). The CDR3 has 13 amino acids. Trimming left V 8 bases short and J 5 bases short, with 12 bases between. Germline V gene data show CDR1 as MDHEN and CDR2 as SYDVKM. CDR3 in DNA: TGTGCCAGCCTGGCCAGGGAAAATGAAAAACTGTTTTTT. This codes for CASLARENEKLFF.

The V gene is TRBV19, the J gene TRBJ2-1; D is perhaps TRBD1 (5 bases). The germline gives CDR1 LNHDA, CDR2 SQIVND (reference sequence). V was shortened by 4 bases and J by 8 bases, with 18 bases between the two germline ends. The CDR3 spans 15 residues. CDR3 bases: TGTGCCAGTAGTAACGGCCATCAATTCAGGGATGAGCAGTTCTTC. Its translation is CASSNGHQFRDEQFF.

Only a few counts were recorded for this clone. V is TRBV6-5 and J is TRBJ1-2; 7 nucleotides match TRBD1. The germline CDR1 and CDR2 sequences are MNHEY and SVGAGI. The CDR3 has 12 residues. Trimming cost V 5 bases and J 8 bases; bases outside gene matches: 5. Written as DNA, the CDR3 is TGTGCCAGCAGTCCAACAGGGGCCGGCTACACCTTC. This sequence encodes CASSPTGAGYTF.

This chain uses TRBV18 with TRBJ2-7, with TRBD1 identical over 9 bases. V lost 5 bases, J lost 0 bases, and 8 bases stayed unmatched. This CDR3 has 16 residues. Germline V CDR1 and CDR2: KGHSH, LQKENI. The CDR3 bases are TGTGCCAGCTCAGCCTCCCAGGACAGGGGCTCCTACGAGCAGTACTTC. Its translation: CASSASQDRGSYEQYF.

The CDR3 spells CASSSLPQGEQYF. CDR3 bases: TGTGCCAGCAGCTCTCTACCCCAGGGGGAGCAGTACTTC. The chain recombines TRBV7-3 with TRBJ2-7; D perhaps matches TRBD1 (6 bases). The ends were cut back, 4 bases at V and 7 bases at J, with 14 bases in the middle. The CDR3 is made up of 13 amino acids. The V gene's germline CDR1 is SGHTA and CDR2 FQGTGA.

V is TRBV30 and J is TRBJ1-1; unclear D gene. Germline assignment: CDR1 GTSNPN and CDR2 SVGIG (reference sequence). The CDR3 sequence is 14 residues long. The germline V and J ends were trimmed by 0 bases and 1 base, with 9 bases remaining between them. DNA of the CDR3: TGTGCCTGGAGTGTATTAGGAGCGAACACTGAAGCTTTCTTT. Translated, it gives CAWSVLGANTEAFF. Full variable domain (rest looked up from reference TRBV30 and TRBJ1-1): SQTIHQWPATLVQPVGSPLSLECTVEGTSNPNLYWYRQAAGRGLQLLFYSVGIGQISSEVPQNLSASRPQDRQFILSSKKLLLSDSGFYLCAWSVLGANTEAFFGQGTRLTVV.

The rearrangement joins TRBV7-6 to TRBJ2-1, with a weak D call TRBD2 (6 bases). This CDR3 has 12 amino acids. The V and J ends lost 4 bases and 11 bases respectively, with 12 bases between them. Germline V gene lookup returns CDR1 SGHVS and CDR2 FNYEAQ. The DNA for the CDR3 is TGTGCCAGCAGCTCCCGGGCGGGGAAGCAGTTCTTC. Translation gives CASSSRAGKQFF. The full variable domain, rest sourced from reference TRBV7-6 and TRBJ2-1, is GAGVSQSPRYKVTKRGQDVALRCDPISGHVSLYWYRQALGQGPEFLTYFNYEAQQDKSGLPNDRFSAERPEGSISTLTIQRTEQRDSAMYRCASSSRAGKQFFGPGTRLTVL.

The rearrangement uses TRBV5-1 and TRBJ2-3, with TRBD2 identical over 8 bases. The CDR3 spans 16 residues. V lost 2 bases to trimming and J lost 2 bases; unmatched junction nucleotides: 7. Germline CDR1 reads SGHRS; CDR2 reads YFSETQ. The CDR3 coding sequence is TGCGCCAGCAGCTTATATGGCGGGAGGAACACAGATACGCAGTATTTT. It encodes CASSLYGGRNTDTQYF.

The sample holds one count of this clone. This chain uses TRBV5-1 with TRBJ2-5; the match to TRBD2 covers 9 bases. J was trimmed by 5 bases and V by 3 bases; bases with no gene match: 5. This CDR3 comprises 14 residues. Germline V gene data show CDR1 as SGHRS and CDR2 as YFSETQ. The chain's CDR3 is CASSSGTSFETQYF. The CDR3 nucleotides read TGCGCCAGCAGCTCCGGGACTAGCTTCGAGACCCAGTACTTC.

The V and J genes are TRBV19 and TRBJ1-4; 8 bases align to TRBD1. CDR3 length: 15 amino acids. The trim removed 5 bases at V and 8 bases at J, leaving 10 bases unmatched. Germline-derived CDR1 and CDR2 are LNHDA and SQIVND (reference sequence). CDR3 in amino acids: CASSGPGGAGEKLFF. The CDR3 DNA reads TGTGCCAGTAGTGGACCAGGGGGCGCGGGGGAAAAACTGTTTTTT.

The chain recombines TRBV2 with TRBJ2-3; the match to TRBD1 covers 8 bases. This CDR3 is built from 14 residues. CDR1 and CDR2 (germline): SNHLY, FYNNEI. Trimming took 6 bases from V and 2 from J; bases not matched to a gene: 4. For the CDR3, the DNA is TGTGCCAGCAGCAGGGGGCGCTCCACAGATACGCAGTATTTT. This codes for CASSRGRSTDTQYF.

V usage is TRBV6-6 and J usage is TRBJ1-2; D gene ambiguous. The V gene lost 0 bases and the J gene lost 3 bases, with 8 bases spanning the gap. The CDR3 spans 14 residues. Germline-derived CDR1 and CDR2 are MNHNY and SVGAGI (reference sequence). Here the CDR3 DNA reads TGTGCCAGCAGTTACTCGGTGCCAGACTATGGCTACACCTTC. Residues: CASSYSVPDYGYTF.

V and J are TRBV24-1 and TRBJ2-1; D perhaps matches TRBD2 (6 bases). The CDR3 has 15 amino acids. V lost 4 bases and J lost 9, with 18 bases in between. Germline V gene sequence: CDR1 KGHDR, CDR2 SFDVKD. Written as DNA, the CDR3 is TGTGCCACCAGTGACCCGGGAGCAGAGGGAAGTGAGCAGTTCTTC. It codes for CATSDPGAEGSEQFF.

This CDR3 is CASSQGGDTGELFF. The CDR3 DNA sequence: TGCGCCAGCAGCCAGGGAGGGGACACCGGGGAGCTGTTTTTT. This rearrangement joins TRBV5-1 to TRBJ2-2, with 7 bases fitting TRBD2. V was pared by 4 bases and J by 3 bases, with 3 bases of the junction left unmatched. The germline CDR1 and CDR2 sequences are SGHRS and YFSETQ. The CDR3 covers 14 residues. Based on the CDR3 plus reference TRBV5-1 and TRBJ2-2, the full variable domain is KAGVTQTPRYLIKTRGQQVTLSCSPISGHRSVSWYQQTPGQGLQFLFEYFSETQRNKGNFPGRFSGRQFSNSRSEMNVSTLELGDSALYLCASSQGGDTGELFFGEGSRLTVL.

The chain combines TRBV5-4 with TRBJ2-7; no reliable D call. Deletions cut 5 bases from V and 6 bases from J, with 24 bases between. The CDR3 loop spans 16 amino acids. CDR1 is SGHNT and CDR2 is YYREEE in the germline V gene (reference sequence). Written as DNA, the CDR3 is TGTGCCAGCAGAACTACCCTAGGATCGCCGCTCGGCGAGCAGTACTTC. This codes for CASRTTLGSPLGEQYF.

V is TRBV5-1 and J is TRBJ2-2, with TRBD1 identical over 9 bases. From germline, CDR1 is SGHRS and CDR2 YFSETQ. V shed 4 bases, J shed 0 bases, and the junction held 4 bases outside the gene matches. The CDR3 length is 16 residues. The CDR3 DNA follows: TGCGCCAGCAGCATTACAGGGGGCGCGAACACCGGGGAGCTGTTTTTT. Encoded protein: CASSITGGANTGELFF.

This clone was recorded only once. V gene TRBV28 combines with J gene TRBJ1-2; weak D call: TRBD1 (6 bases). The V gene's germline CDR1 is MDHEN and CDR2 SYDVKM. V shed 2 bases and J shed 8 bases, with 12 bases lying between them. This CDR3 spans 13 amino acids. The CDR3: CASSLLSRGGYTF. DNA for the CDR3: TGTGCCAGCAGTTTACTTTCCAGGGGCGGCTACACCTTC.